The rows below give T cell receptor beta chains drawn from one sample of a study of cytomegalovirus exposure and HLA in healthy donors. The method was immunoSEQ multiplex PCR; TCRdb's version includes in-frame clones alone and lacks a portion of them. Among about 130,000 clones listed, about 70% were seen once. The specimen was PBMCs. The receptor set was obtained from a woman between 35 and 50 years old in good health and CMV-seropositive. CDR3s include the opening cysteine and the closing phenylalanine or tryptophan. D genes are given only for firm matches. Clone size is stated in some rows and not others, as once, few, many or a class when expanded.

v_gene	d_gene	abundance	j_gene	CDR3nt	CDR3aa
TRBV28	NA	NA	TRBJ2-7	TGTGCCAGCTCCTACCAAGGGAGCGGCCGATCTGGTGAGCAGTACTTC	CASSYQGSGRSGEQYF
TRBV9	TRBD1	few	TRBJ2-3	TGTGCCAGCAGCGTGCAGGGACAGCTAGATACGCAGTATTTT	CASSVQGQLDTQYF
TRBV5-6	NA	NA	TRBJ1-5	TGTGCCAGCAGCTTCGGGGGATATAGCAATCAGCCCCAGCATTTT	CASSFGGYSNQPQHF
TRBV19	TRBD1	NA	TRBJ2-2	TGTGCCAGTAGTCCGGGACAGCCGAACACCGGGGAGCTGTTTTTT	CASSPGQPNTGELFF
TRBV11-1	NA	NA	TRBJ1-1	TGTGCCAGCAGCCCGAGGGTTGTGGGGAATTGGTGGAACACTGAAGCTTTCTTT	CASSPRVVGNWWNTEAFF
TRBV6-1	NA	NA	TRBJ1-5	TGTGCCAGCAGTGAAAGGGCGGGAGGCCTAGAGCATCAGCCCCAGCATTTT	CASSERAGGLEHQPQHF
TRBV27	NA	NA	TRBJ1-5	TGTGCCAGCAGCGAAGGGGTGGGAAATCAGCCCCAGCATTTT	CASSEGVGNQPQHF
TRBV2	NA	few	TRBJ2-7	TGTGCCAGCAGTTCGAGGGTCAGTAAGGCCTACGAGCAGTACTTC	CASSSRVSKAYEQYF
TRBV9	TRBD1	NA	TRBJ2-1	TGTGCCAGCAGCATCGGGACAGGGGGCGAGTATGAGCAGTTCTTC	CASSIGTGGEYEQFF
TRBV6-1	TRBD1	NA	TRBJ2-7	TGTGCCAGCAGTGAACTACCGGACAGGGCCTACGAGCAGTACTTC	CASSELPDRAYEQYF
TRBV4-2	TRBD2	NA	TRBJ2-1	TGTGCCAGCAGCCAAGATCCATACAGCGGGAGTTACAATGAGCAGTTCTTC	CASSQDPYSGSYNEQFF
TRBV4-2	NA	NA	TRBJ1-5	TGTGCCAGCAGCCAAGATCCCCCCAGGAGCAATCAGCCCCAGCATTTT	CASSQDPPRSNQPQHF
TRBV6-5	NA	NA	TRBJ1-2	TGTGCCAGCAGTAACGGGGGGATCCCCTATGGCTACACCTTC	CASSNGGIPYGYTF
TRBV2	TRBD1	NA	TRBJ1-3	TGTGCCAGCAGTGCGGACAGGGGCTCTGGAAACACCATATATTTT	CASSADRGSGNTIYF
TRBV7-9	NA	NA	TRBJ1-1	TGTGCCAGCACCCCGACAGTGAACACTGAAGCTTTCTTT	CASTPTVNTEAFF
TRBV10-3	NA	NA	TRBJ1-1	TGTGCCATCAGCCTACAGGTATCTACTGAAGCTTTCTTT	CAISLQVSTEAFF
TRBV28	TRBD1	NA	TRBJ2-7	TGTGCCAGCAGTTTTAAGCTCTTCCCGAGCGGGACAGGGTCCTACGAGCAGTACTTC	CASSFKLFPSGTGSYEQYF
TRBV5-6	NA	NA	TRBJ1-2	TGTGCCAGCAGCTTGTTTGGAGGGTTCTATGGCTACACCTTC	CASSLFGGFYGYTF
TRBV18	NA	NA	TRBJ2-7	TGTGCCAGCTCACGGCAGGAAAACTACGAGCAGTACTTC	CASSRQENYEQYF
TRBV7-2	NA	NA	TRBJ2-3	TGTGCCAGCATTTTTCTGGGGGGTACGACGCAGTATTTT	CASIFLGGTTQYF
TRBV9	TRBD2	few	TRBJ2-1	TGTGCCAGCAGCCCCAACACCCTGCTAGCGGGAGAGAACAATGAGCAGTTCTTC	CASSPNTLLAGENNEQFF
TRBV7-8	TRBD1	NA	TRBJ2-1	TGTGCCAGCAGCTCGAATTTACCGGGACAGGGATGGAATGAGCAGTTCTTC	CASSSNLPGQGWNEQFF
TRBV7-9	NA	NA	TRBJ1-6	TGTGCCAGCAGCTTAGGCGGACAGAGGCGAAATTCACCCCTCCACTTT	CASSLGGQRRNSPLHF
TRBV4-3	TRBD1	NA	TRBJ1-4	TGCGCCAGCAGCCAAGACCACGGGACAGGGGATGAAAAACTGTTTTTT	CASSQDHGTGDEKLFF
TRBV30	TRBD2	NA	TRBJ2-1	TGTGCCTGGAGTCGGCTAGCGGGGGGCACGAGTGAGCAGTTCTTC	CAWSRLAGGTSEQFF
TRBV23-1	NA	NA	TRBJ1-1	TGCGCCAGCATGTCAAATCCGAACACTGAAGCTTTCTTT	CASMSNPNTEAFF
TRBV2	TRBD1	NA	TRBJ1-1	TGTGCCAGCAGTGGGGGACAGGGGAGGGCTGAAGCTTTCTTT	CASSGGQGRAEAFF
TRBV28	TRBD1	NA	TRBJ2-7	TGTGCCAGCAGGGGGGGACAGGGCTACGAGCAGTACTTC	CASRGGQGYEQYF
TRBV28	NA	few	TRBJ2-7	TGTGCCAGCAGTTTCCCCAGGGTGCTCGCCGGAGAAAACGGTCTTTACGAGCAGTACTTC	CASSFPRVLAGENGLYEQYF
TRBV9	TRBD2	NA	TRBJ2-3	TGTGCCAGCAGCAGACGGACTAGCGGGGGAACGGATACGCAGTATTTT	CASSRRTSGGTDTQYF
TRBV28	TRBD2	NA	TRBJ2-1	TGTGCCAGCAGTTTGGTGGGACTAGCGGGACGTAATGAGCAGTTCTTC	CASSLVGLAGRNEQFF
TRBV10-3	NA	NA	TRBJ2-7	TGTGCCATCAGTGAGATGCTAAACGAGCAGTACTTC	CAISEMLNEQYF
TRBV7-9	NA	NA	TRBJ2-5	TGTGCCAGCAGCTTGACCGCAGGGGCAGAGACCCAGTACTTC	CASSLTAGAETQYF
TRBV5-5	TRBD1	NA	TRBJ2-7	TGTGCCAGCAGCCCCCCCGGGACAGGGGCCCACGAGCAGTACTTC	CASSPPGTGAHEQYF
TRBV27	TRBD2	NA	TRBJ2-1	TGTGCCAGCAGTTTAGCGGGGGGTCCCTACAATGAGCAGTTCTTC	CASSLAGGPYNEQFF
TRBV15	NA	NA	TRBJ1-1	TGTGCCACCAGCAGAGCGGACAGATTGAACACTGAAGCTTTCTTT	CATSRADRLNTEAFF
TRBV28	TRBD2	NA	TRBJ2-1	TGTGCCAGCAGTTTAGTGGTGGGGGGGTTTAGGAATGAGCAGTTCTTC	CASSLVVGGFRNEQFF
TRBV29-1	TRBD1	NA	TRBJ2-7	TGCAGCGTTGTAAAAGACGGGACAGGGGGCTACGAGCAGTACTTC	CSVVKDGTGGYEQYF
TRBV9	TRBD1	NA	TRBJ1-6	TGTGCCAGCAGCGAATCGGGACAGGGTAGATCACCCCTCCACTTT	CASSESGQGRSPLHF
TRBV30	NA	NA	TRBJ1-1	TGTGCCTGGAGTCTTGGGGCCAGGAACACTGAAGCTTTCTTT	CAWSLGARNTEAFF
TRBV27	NA	NA	TRBJ2-1	TGTGCCAGTTCCGGTCGAAGAGGAGCCCCTTACAATGAGCAGTTCTTC	CASSGRRGAPYNEQFF
TRBV10-3	TRBD2	once	TRBJ2-7	TGTGCCATCAGTGAAACGGGGGCAAGCGGGAGGCTATACGAGCAGTACTTC	CAISETGASGRLYEQYF
TRBV7-2	TRBD1	NA	TRBJ1-3	TGTGCCAGCAGCTTAGTTGGGACAGGTCTCTCTGGAAACACCATATATTTT	CASSLVGTGLSGNTIYF
TRBV15	TRBD1	NA	TRBJ2-7	TGTGCCACCAGCAGGGACACAGGGGCCTACGAGCAGTACTTC	CATSRDTGAYEQYF
TRBV28	NA	few	TRBJ1-1	TGTGCCAGCAGTTTAGTTGCGGGGGACACTGAAGCTTTCTTT	CASSLVAGDTEAFF
TRBV30	NA	NA	TRBJ1-2	TGTGCCTGGAGTGTAGAGGTCGGCTACACCTTC	CAWSVEVGYTF
TRBV19	TRBD1	NA	TRBJ2-3	TGTGCCAGTAGCCAGACAGGGGGCACAGATACGCAGTATTTT	CASSQTGGTDTQYF
TRBV5-6	TRBD1	NA	TRBJ2-2	TGTGCCAGCAGCTCGCTTGGGGACAGTAACACCGGGGAGCTGTTTTTT	CASSSLGDSNTGELFF
TRBV6-5	TRBD2	NA	TRBJ2-7	TGTGCCAGCAGTTTAAACTACCGGACTAGCTACGAGCAGTACTTC	CASSLNYRTSYEQYF
TRBV19	NA	NA	TRBJ1-2	TGTGCCAGTACCTCCACCTCGGCTAACTATGGCTACACCTTC	CASTSTSANYGYTF
TRBV5-4	NA	NA	TRBJ2-5	TGTGCCAGCAGCTTGATGGTGGGAGGGACCCAGTACTTC	CASSLMVGGTQYF
TRBV7-6	NA	NA	TRBJ1-2	TGTGCCAGCAGCTCGGGAACAGGGCCAAGTCCTATGGGAGGCTACACCTTC	CASSSGTGPSPMGGYTF